These 27 T cell receptor beta chains came from one sample sequenced in a study of blood T cell repertoires in COVID-19. Using immunoSEQ multiplex PCR, the repertoire was profiled, and TCRdb retains in-frame clones only, with some absent. The table lists 310,000 or so clones, over 80% of them singletons. The source material was PBMCs or T cells enriched from blood (not recorded which). Source of these receptors: a woman aged 18-30 years who had recovered from COVID-19.

The chain joins TRBV14 to TRBJ1-2; 9 nucleotides align to TRBD1. The CDR3 loop spans 16 amino acids. Trimming took 0 bases from V and 3 from J; bases not matched to a gene: 5. Germline V gene lookup returns CDR1 SGHDN and CDR2 FVKESK. The CDR3, as DNA: TGTGCCAGCAGCCAAGAGATCCGGGACAGGGACTATGGCTACACCTTC. Translation gives CASSQEIRDRDYGYTF. The variable domain in full, with the rest retrieved from reference TRBV14 and TRBJ1-2, is EAGVTQFPSHSVIEKGQTVTLRCDPISGHDNLYWYRRVMGKEIKFLLHFVKESKQDESGMPNNRFLAERTGGTYSTLKVQPAELEDSGVYFCASSQEIRDRDYGYTFGSGTRLTVV.

The rearrangement links TRBV28 to TRBJ1-1; D might be TRBD1 (6 bases). CDR1 is MDHEN and CDR2 is SYDVKM in the germline V gene. Between the trimmed V and J ends, which lost 4 bases and 3 bases, there was a span of 18 bases. The CDR3 contains 16 residues. The CDR3 sequence is CASSSPYWDTDTEAFF. The CDR3 DNA follows: TGTGCCAGCAGTTCCCCCTACTGGGACACAGACACTGAAGCTTTCTTT.

Points on this clone: Other DNA sequences in the same sample also yield this CDR3. This rearrangement joins TRBV3-1 (or the pseudogene TRBV3-2) to TRBJ1-5; D is unresolved. Looked up from germline, CDR1 is LGHDT and CDR2 is YNNKEL (reference sequence). The V end was cut by 0 bases, the J end by 4 bases, with 4 bases between. The length of the CDR3 is 13 residues. CDR3 sequence reads: CASSQDLNQPQHF. The CDR3 DNA reads TGTGCCAGCAGCCAAGACTTAAATCAGCCCCAGCATTTT.

The chain links TRBV28 to TRBJ1-2; D uncertain. Trimming pared 7 bases from V and 5 bases from J, leaving 17 bases between. This CDR3 region has 14 residues. The germline gives CDR1 MDHEN, CDR2 SYDVKM. The DNA of the CDR3 is TGTGCCAGCACAAACGAGGTCTCGTTTTATGGCTACACCTTC. Translated, it gives CASTNEVSFYGYTF.

The chain is built from TRBV4-3 and TRBJ2-1, with D tentatively TRBD2 (5 bases). The CDR3 has 12 residues. Germline assignment: CDR1 LGHNA and CDR2 YSLEER. V lost 5 bases, J lost 7 bases, and 9 bases lay in between. The CDR3 region has the DNA TGCGCCAGCAGCTACCGGGGAAATGAGCAGTTCTTC. Translated, it gives CASSYRGNEQFF.

This chain links TRBV2 with TRBJ1-2; 9 bases line up with TRBD1. CDR3 length equals 13 residues. CDR1 and CDR2 from the germline V gene are SNHLY and FYNNEI. V dropped 6 bases and J dropped 13; count of bases not matched to a gene: 12. CDR3 nucleotides: TGTGCCAGCAGCACAAACCGGGACAGGGCAACCACCTTC. As protein: CASSTNRDRATTF.

The chain carries TRBV7-9 and TRBJ1-1; tentatively, D is TRBD1 (6 bases). The V end lost 0 bases, the J end lost 1 base, and 12 bases lay between the germline ends. CDR3 length equals 16 residues. Germline values: CDR1 SEHNR, CDR2 FQNEAQ (reference sequence). CDR3 sequence: CASSLAGGERNTEAFF. The CDR3 DNA is TGTGCCAGCAGCTTAGCTGGGGGCGAGAGGAACACTGAAGCTTTCTTT. The full variable domain, with the rest looked up from reference TRBV7-9 and TRBJ1-1, is DTGVSQNPRHKITKRGQNVTFRCDPISEHNRLYWYRQTLGQGPEFLTYFQNEAQLEKSRLLSDRFSAERPKGSFSTLEIQRTEQGDSAMYLCASSLAGGERNTEAFFGQGTRLTVV.

The V gene is TRBV5-4, the J gene TRBJ2-2; perhaps TRBD2 as D (6 bases). The germline V and J ends were trimmed by 5 bases and 4 bases, with 12 bases remaining between them. The CDR3 runs to 14 residues. Germline CDR1 SGHNT, CDR2 YYREEE (reference sequence). The CDR3 here is CASRPGLGTGELFF. CDR3 bases: TGTGCCAGCAGGCCGGGACTCGGCACCGGGGAGCTGTTTTTT.

This clone was picked up a small number of times. V gene TRBV6-5 combines with J gene TRBJ1-1; maybe TRBD1 (5 bases). This CDR3 contains 13 residues. Trimming removed 2 bases at V and 3 bases at J, with 7 bases between. Germline V gene sequence: CDR1 MNHEY, CDR2 SVGAGI. CDR3 coding DNA: TGTGCCAGCAGTTACCGGGGGGACACTGAAGCTTTCTTT. Translated, it gives CASSYRGDTEAFF.

The chain combines TRBV6-6 with TRBJ1-2, with D uncertain. The CDR3 has 14 residues. Trimming took off 0 bases at V and 2 bases at J, with 7 bases between the two ends. Germline V lookup: CDR1 MNHNY, CDR2 SVGAGI (reference sequence). Here the CDR3 reads CASSYSAGNYGYTF. The CDR3 coding sequence is TGTGCCAGCAGTTACTCGGCAGGAAACTATGGCTACACCTTC.

The J gene is TRBJ2-3, the V gene TRBV29-1; 8 bases line up with TRBD2. The J segment lost 1 base and the V segment lost 5 bases, leaving 5 bases of the junction unmatched. The CDR3 totals 14 residues. Germline V gives CDR1 SQVTM, CDR2 ANQGSEA. The CDR3 sequence is CSVRQAGGTDTQYF. The CDR3 bases are TGCAGCGTTAGGCAAGCGGGGGGCACAGATACGCAGTATTTT.

The chain joins TRBV2 to TRBJ2-7; 7 bases match TRBD1. The CDR3 is 16 amino acids. The germline V gene has CDR1 SNHLY and CDR2 FYNNEI. The ends lost 1 base at V and 2 bases at J; junction bases unmatched: 8. The CDR3 loop reads CASSEGSGTVTYEQYF. CDR3 nucleotides: TGTGCCAGCAGTGAAGGGTCCGGGACAGTTACCTACGAGCAGTACTTC. The complete variable domain, with remaining parts taken from reference TRBV2 and TRBJ2-7, reads EPEVTQTPSHQVTQMGQEVILRCVPISNHLYFYWYRQILGQKVEFLVSFYNNEISEKSEIFDDQFSVERPDGSNFTLKIRSTKLEDSAMYFCASSEGSGTVTYEQYFGPGTRLTVT.

The J gene is TRBJ1-1, the V gene TRBV4-1; no clear D. V was trimmed by 0 bases and J by 7 bases, leaving 15 bases between them. This CDR3 has 15 residues. The germline V gene has CDR1 MGHRA and CDR2 YSYEKL. CDR3 in amino acids: CASSQDYLGGSEAFF. CDR3 nucleotide sequence: TGCGCCAGCAGCCAAGATTATCTCGGAGGTAGTGAAGCTTTCTTT.

The chain uses TRBV6-5 and TRBJ2-7; a weak D match, TRBD1 (6 bases). The CDR3 runs 14 residues. The germline gives CDR1 MNHEY, CDR2 SVGAGI. The ends were cut back, 6 bases at V and 3 bases at J, with 15 bases in the middle. Written as DNA, the CDR3 is TGTGCCAGCAGCCTGGCCGACAGGTTCTACGAGCAGTACTTC. It yields the protein CASSLADRFYEQYF.

CDR3 sequence reads: CASSFGLAAVYEQYF. As DNA, the CDR3 is TGTGCCAGCAGCTTTGGGCTAGCGGCCGTCTACGAGCAGTACTTC. This chain joins TRBV13 and TRBJ2-7; 7 positions agree with TRBD2. Germline CDR1 reads PRHDT; CDR2 reads FYEKMQ (reference sequence). With 3 bases clipped from V and 3 bases from J, the junction kept 8 bases outside the gene matches. The CDR3 has 15 amino acids.

This chain joins TRBV28 and TRBJ2-2; TRBD1 matches at 8 bases. CDR1 is MDHEN and CDR2 is SYDVKM in the germline V gene. The CDR3 loop spans 16 amino acids. V lost 1 base and J lost 2; bases outside the gene matches: 3. CDR3 nucleotides: TGTGCCAGCAGTTTATATCAGGGGGCAAACACCGGGGAGCTGTTTTTT. It is translated as CASSLYQGANTGELFF.

The chain couples TRBV5-4 to TRBJ2-2; 9 bases are shared with TRBD1. The CDR3 extends over 15 amino acids. Germline V gene sequence: CDR1 SGHNT, CDR2 YYREEE (reference sequence). V dropped 7 bases and J dropped 5; count of bases not matched to a gene: 9. This CDR3 reads CASGTGTGPTGELFF. The CDR3 nucleotides read TGTGCCAGCGGAACCGGGACAGGGCCGACCGGGGAGCTGTTTTTT.

The chain is built from TRBV5-4 and TRBJ2-3; D unresolved. The CDR3 sequence is 13 residues long. Germline V gives CDR1 SGHNT, CDR2 YYREEE (reference sequence). The V end was cut by 4 bases, the J end by 3 bases, with 9 bases between. CDR3 in amino acids: CASSHDSTDTQYF. CDR3 nucleotides: TGTGCCAGCAGCCACGACTCTACAGATACGCAGTATTTT.

This clone was observed a few times. V usage is TRBV9 and J usage is TRBJ2-1; 8 nucleotides agree with TRBD2. V shed 6 bases and J 0 bases; nucleotides not matched to a gene: 5. This CDR3 spans 15 amino acids. Germline values: CDR1 SGDLS, CDR2 YYNGEE. The CDR3 here is CASTYGTSSYNEQFF. Written as DNA, the CDR3 is TGTGCCAGCACCTACGGGACTAGCTCCTACAATGAGCAGTTCTTC.

The V gene is TRBV5-4, the J gene TRBJ1-6; TRBD1 matches 10 bases. J gave up 9 bases and V 0 bases, and 9 bases lay outside the gene matches. This CDR3 contains 17 residues. Germline V gives CDR1 SGHNT, CDR2 YYREEE (reference sequence). The CDR3 sequence: CASSLGPGQGSGSPLHF. CDR3 in DNA: TGTGCCAGCAGCTTGGGCCCGGGACAGGGGTCCGGTTCACCCCTCCACTTT.

The gene calls are TRBV7-3 and TRBJ2-1; TRBD2 aligns across 10 bases. The CDR3 covers 17 residues. The V and J ends lost 5 bases and 4 bases, in that order; junction bases with no gene match: 11. The germline CDR1 and CDR2 sequences are SGHTA and FQGTGA. This CDR3 is CASSQWSLAGAYNEQFF. The CDR3 region has the DNA TGTGCCAGCAGCCAATGGAGCCTAGCGGGGGCGTACAATGAGCAGTTCTTC.

V and J are TRBV14 and TRBJ1-3; 7 nucleotides align to TRBD1. After removal of 2 bases from V and 3 bases from J, the junction contained 4 bases not matched to a gene. The CDR3 spans 15 residues. Germline CDR1 SGHDN, CDR2 FVKESK. The CDR3: CASSQPTGYGNTIYF. CDR3 DNA sequence: TGTGCCAGCAGCCAACCGACAGGGTATGGAAACACCATATATTTT. Full variable domain (missing parts from reference TRBV14 and TRBJ1-3): EAGVTQFPSHSVIEKGQTVTLRCDPISGHDNLYWYRRVMGKEIKFLLHFVKESKQDESGMPNNRFLAERTGGTYSTLKVQPAELEDSGVYFCASSQPTGYGNTIYFGEGSWLTVV.

The chain joins TRBV9 to TRBJ2-1; the D is unclear. This CDR3 is built from 13 residues. Germline loops: CDR1 SGDLS, CDR2 YYNGEE. The V end was cut by 0 bases, the J end by 9 bases, with 10 bases between. The DNA for the CDR3 is TGTGCCAGCAGCGTAGCTCTCTGGAGTGAGCAGTTCTTC. Protein: CASSVALWSEQFF.

This chain joins TRBV5-1 and TRBJ2-7; D unresolved. The V end lost 0 bases, the J end lost 0 bases, and 7 bases lay between the germline ends. This CDR3 is built from 14 residues. Germline CDR1 reads SGHRS; CDR2 reads YFSETQ. CDR3 in DNA: TGCGCCAGCAGCTTGGAATCGAGCTCCTACGAGCAGTACTTC. This gives the protein CASSLESSSYEQYF. Full variable domain (rest looked up from reference TRBV5-1 and TRBJ2-7): KAGVTQTPRYLIKTRGQQVTLSCSPISGHRSVSWYQQTPGQGLQFLFEYFSETQRNKGNFPGRFSGRQFSNSRSEMNVSTLELGDSALYLCASSLESSSYEQYFGPGTRLTVT.

V gene TRBV5-1 combines with J gene TRBJ2-6; D is possibly TRBD1 (5 bases). Germline values: CDR1 SGHRS, CDR2 YFSETQ. Trimming removed 0 bases at V and 0 bases at J, with 13 bases between. This CDR3 is 18 amino acids long. The CDR3 protein is CASSLVAGSPSGANVLTF. The CDR3 bases are TGCGCCAGCAGCTTGGTGGCAGGGTCCCCCTCTGGGGCCAACGTCCTGACTTTC.

The chain combines TRBV5-5 with TRBJ1-2; D gene ambiguous. CDR1 SGHKS and CDR2 YYEKEE come from the germline V gene (reference sequence). The CDR3 spans 16 residues. Trimming took off 0 bases at V and 4 bases at J, with 16 bases between the two ends. The CDR3 spells CASSLEVGRSRYGYTF. The DNA for the CDR3 is TGTGCCAGCAGCTTGGAGGTCGGCAGGTCCCGCTATGGCTACACCTTC.

The chain employs TRBV19 and TRBJ2-2, with D unresolved. The CDR3 contains 14 residues. Germline CDR1 and CDR2: LNHDA and SQIVND (reference sequence). The V end lost 7 bases, the J end lost 0 bases, and 9 bases lay between the germline ends. The CDR3 coding sequence is TGTGCCAGTATAAGCCGAACGAACACCGGGGAGCTGTTTTTT. It encodes CASISRTNTGELFF.